The 2 T cell receptor beta chains listed next were all sequenced from one sample in a study of beta chain features in type 1 diabetes. As every portion of the isolated RNA was reverse transcribed, the sequencing read expressed TCRB transcripts. Clones were read by immunoSEQ multiplex PCR, and TCRdb kept only the in-frame ones, dropping some. The sample comprises fewer than 250,000 clones, around 14% of which are singletons, and approximately 0.024% rests with the top ten. Sequenced: naive CD4+ T cells from blood. These receptors all come from a woman aged 40 to 49 in good health.

The chain uses TRBV7-2 and TRBJ1-2; 8 bases are a match to TRBD1. Germline values: CDR1 SGHTA, CDR2 FQGNSA. The CDR3 is 13 amino acids. V was pared by 5 bases and J by 6 bases, with 5 bases of the junction left unmatched. For the CDR3, the DNA is TGTGCCAGCAGCACCTACAGGGGGGATGGCTACACCTTC. Encoded protein: CASSTYRGDGYTF.

This clone was counted between two and nine times. This chain links TRBV29-1 with TRBJ2-1; TRBD1 is a possible D gene (7 bases). The germline V and J ends were trimmed by 6 bases and 4 bases, with 13 bases remaining between them. CDR1 and CDR2 from the germline V gene are SQVTM and ANQGSEA. CDR3 length: 13 residues. CDR3 protein: CSVRPGGYNEQFF. The CDR3 DNA sequence: TGCAGCGTCAGACCAGGGGGGTACAATGAGCAGTTCTTC.